This record looks at one T cell receptor (beta chain) sequence and its context. Its target is unknown. The V gene's germline CDR1 is MGHRA and CDR2 YSYEKL. The CDR3 extends over 15 amino acids. Trimming cost V 1 base and J 5 bases, with 12 bases left between them. TCRdb recomputed calls from the 5' RACE reads with MiXCR, one row per CDR3 protein. In the table there are about 82,000 distinct CDR3 sequences, over 13% of which are singletons. This record comes from a study of T-cell memory formation after mild COVID-19. Whole-study context: Largely donor-specific sequence clusters came from a couple of donors.

Study-level results: The CD4+ clones that contracted clustered mainly within CM and EM, and the CD8+ clones concentrated in EMRA. Clones shrinking between day 15 and 85 showed a balanced CD4/CD8 split, and those that grew later tilted toward CD4+.

This clonotype was obtained from a man aged 18 to 30 who had mild COVID-19 (a few samples of this study predate the infection). Cell type and time point are not known. Sequences were obtained from PBMCs or a T cell subset sorted from them (not recorded which). The genes are TRBV4-1 and TRBJ1-5; no reliable D call. The DNA for the CDR3 is TGCGCCAGCAGCCAAGGGGAGACGGAGCATCAGCCCCAGCATTTT. Its translation: CASSQGETEHQPQHF.